Each of the 32 T cell receptor beta chains below was sequenced from the same sample in a study of shared clonotypes between healthy human individuals. Clones were read by immunoSEQ multiplex PCR, and TCRdb kept only the in-frame ones, dropping some. The sample has about 2.4 million clones, 93% seen once. The sample consisted of naive CD4+ T cells from PBMCs. The subset here: CD45RA+ positively selected. Receptors originate from a man younger than 30 in good health. Some clones in this sample may be carry-over from other donors' samples.

The gene calls are TRBV7-8 and TRBJ2-3, with 7 bases fitting TRBD2. This CDR3 contains 17 residues. Germline V gives CDR1 SGHVS, CDR2 FQNEAQ. V lost 1 base, J lost 5 bases, and 12 bases stayed unmatched. The DNA for the CDR3 is TGTGCCAGCAGCTTAGAGCAGCCGGCGGGAGCCGGAGATACGCAGTATTTT. Translated: CASSLEQPAGAGDTQYF. The entire variable domain, with the rest obtained from reference TRBV7-8 and TRBJ2-3, is as follows: GAGVSQSPRYKVAKRGQDVALRCDPISGHVSLFWYQQALGQGPEFLTYFQNEAQLDKSGLPSDRFFAERPEGSVSTLKIQRTQQEDSAVYLCASSLEQPAGAGDTQYFGPGTRLTVL.

The chain joins TRBV21-1 to TRBJ1-1. TRBV21-1 is recorded as a pseudogene. This CDR3 is built from 14 residues. The CDR3 sequence is CASSPKDEVTEAFF. CDR3 in DNA: TGTGCCAGCAGCCCTAAGGACGAGGTCACTGAAGCTTTCTTT.

The V gene is TRBV6-5, the J gene TRBJ1-1; D remains unclear. Germline V gene lookup returns CDR1 MNHEY and CDR2 SVGAGI. The V and J ends lost 8 bases and 0 bases respectively, with 10 bases between them. The CDR3 extends over 13 amino acids. The CDR3 coding sequence is TGTGCCAGCCGATTAGTTGTGAACACTGAAGCTTTCTTT. Its translation: CASRLVVNTEAFF.

This chain connects TRBV19 to TRBJ1-1, with D unclear. The germline V and J ends were trimmed by 8 bases and 3 bases, with 13 bases remaining between them. Germline lookup yields CDR1 LNHDA and CDR2 SQIVND (reference sequence). The CDR3 is 13 residues long. The CDR3 loop is CASGIAGDTEAFF. The DNA for the CDR3 is TGTGCCAGTGGGATAGCCGGGGACACTGAAGCTTTCTTT.

The chain couples TRBV2 to TRBJ2-2, with D possibly matching TRBD1 (6 bases). Germline assignment: CDR1 SNHLY and CDR2 FYNNEI. Trimming took 2 bases from V and 0 from J, leaving 10 bases between them. There are 16 residues in the CDR3. The CDR3 loop is CASSEQGTSNTGELFF. The DNA of the CDR3 is TGTGCCAGCAGTGAACAGGGGACCTCGAACACCGGGGAGCTGTTTTTT.

The rearrangement uses TRBV5-1 and TRBJ2-7; either TRBD1 or TRBD2 may supply D (5 bases each). V lost 4 bases and J 3 bases, leaving 14 bases between the germline ends. CDR1 is SGHRS and CDR2 is YFSETQ in the germline V gene. This CDR3 region has 14 residues. CDR3 sequence: CASSTGPGIYEQYF. The DNA for the CDR3 is TGCGCCAGCAGCACGGGGCCCGGTATCTACGAGCAGTACTTC.

The J gene is TRBJ2-2, the V gene TRBV28, with D perhaps TRBD2 (6 bases). CDR3 length: 13 amino acids. V lost 6 bases and J lost 5, with 10 bases in between. Germline CDR1 is MDHEN and CDR2 is SYDVKM. CDR3 in amino acids: CASSNRGTGELFF. The CDR3 nucleotides are TGTGCCAGCAGCAATCGGGGGACCGGGGAGCTGTTTTTT.

The chain recombines TRBV28 with TRBJ1-1; D uncertain. CDR1 and CDR2 from the germline V gene are MDHEN and SYDVKM. The V gene lost 4 bases and the J gene lost 11 bases, with 14 bases spanning the gap. The CDR3 has 12 residues. The CDR3 is CASSSSPATAFF. In DNA form, the CDR3 reads TGTGCCAGCAGTTCATCGCCCGCGACGGCTTTCTTT.

The V call is TRBV5-1, the J call TRBJ1-1; D is unclear. V gave up 5 bases and J gave up 0 bases, with 17 bases separating them. The CDR3 spans 16 residues. Germline V gene data show CDR1 as SGHRS and CDR2 as YFSETQ. CDR3 nucleotides: TGCGCCAGCAGGTACGACGGGGTCTCAATGAACACTGAAGCTTTCTTT. The encoded protein is CASRYDGVSMNTEAFF.

The chain links TRBV6-5 to TRBJ2-7; TRBD1 or TRBD2 may be the D gene (5 bases each). Trimming took off 8 bases at V and 1 base at J, with 15 bases between the two ends. There are 14 residues in the CDR3. Looked up from germline, CDR1 is MNHEY and CDR2 is SVGAGI. The DNA of the CDR3 is TGTGCCAGCTGGGACCGCGGCATTTCCTACGAGCAGTACTTC. Encoded protein: CASWDRGISYEQYF.

The gene calls are TRBV5-8 and TRBJ2-7; TRBD1 is a possible D gene (6 bases). Germline lookup yields CDR1 SGHTS and CDR2 YDEGEE. The CDR3 is 15 amino acids. V lost 3 bases to trimming and J lost 0 bases, with 13 bases between them. CDR3 protein: CASSSGHRSSYEQYF. The CDR3 DNA is TGTGCCAGCAGCTCGGGACACCGTAGCTCCTACGAGCAGTACTTC.

The rearrangement uses TRBV5-4 and TRBJ2-2, with 7 positions matching TRBD2. CDR3 length equals 13 residues. Germline V gives CDR1 SGHNT, CDR2 YYREEE (reference sequence). The trim removed 7 bases at V and 1 base at J, leaving 1 base unmatched. Written as DNA, the CDR3 is TGTGCCAGCGGGAGGGAGAACACCGGGGAGCTGTTTTTT. Protein: CASGRENTGELFF.

The chain links TRBV5-1 to TRBJ2-1; a possible D gene is TRBD2 (6 bases). The CDR3 loop spans 15 amino acids. Trimming shortened V by 0 bases and J by 7 bases, and 14 bases separated the two germline ends. The germline gives CDR1 SGHRS, CDR2 YFSETQ. The CDR3 DNA sequence: TGCGCCAGCAGCTTGGGAGCCGGGACTGGGAATGAGCAGTTCTTC. Amino acid sequence: CASSLGAGTGNEQFF. Together with reference TRBV5-1 and TRBJ2-1, the CDR3 gives the full variable domain: KAGVTQTPRYLIKTRGQQVTLSCSPISGHRSVSWYQQTPGQGLQFLFEYFSETQRNKGNFPGRFSGRQFSNSRSEMNVSTLELGDSALYLCASSLGAGTGNEQFFGPGTRLTVL.

This sequence joins TRBV25-1 and TRBJ1-4, with D possibly matching TRBD1 (5 bases). Germline assignment: CDR1 MGHDK and CDR2 SYGVNS. The CDR3 runs to 16 residues. V was shortened by 4 bases and J by 7 bases, with 19 bases between the two germline ends. The CDR3 sequence: CASSAILARAGEKLFF. In DNA, the CDR3 is TGTGCCAGCAGTGCGATCTTGGCCAGGGCCGGTGAAAAACTGTTTTTT.

V and J are TRBV18 and TRBJ1-1, with D unresolved. V was trimmed by 4 bases and J by 3 bases, leaving 9 bases between them. The CDR3 sequence is 13 residues long. The germline V gene has CDR1 KGHSH and CDR2 LQKENI. The CDR3 loop reads CASSHSDHTEAFF. For the CDR3, the DNA is TGTGCCAGCTCACATTCAGACCACACTGAAGCTTTCTTT.

The V call is TRBV28, the J call TRBJ2-5; D might be TRBD1 (5 bases). Germline V gene lookup returns CDR1 MDHEN and CDR2 SYDVKM. CDR3 size: 17 residues. Trimming left V 1 base short and J 1 base short, with 16 bases between. The CDR3 loop reads CASSLYPSQGLQETQYF. For the CDR3, the DNA is TGTGCCAGCAGTTTATATCCCTCCCAGGGCCTCCAAGAGACCCAGTACTTC.

The chain recombines TRBV19 with TRBJ1-1; D possibly corresponds to TRBD1 (5 bases). Trimming removed 6 bases at V and 0 bases at J, with 17 bases between. CDR3 length: 16 amino acids. Germline CDR1 is LNHDA and CDR2 is SQIVND (reference sequence). As DNA, the CDR3 is TGTGCCAGTAGGGTTTCTGGGGCCTCTATGAACACTGAAGCTTTCTTT. It codes for CASRVSGASMNTEAFF.

V usage is TRBV7-3 and J usage is TRBJ2-3; D is uncertain. Per germline, CDR1 SGHTA and CDR2 FQGTGA. CDR3 size: 17 residues. V lost 5 bases and J 1 base, leaving 19 bases between the germline ends. The CDR3 bases are TGTGCCAGCAGCCCTACCTATGGGGAAGGCCGCACAGATACGCAGTATTTT. It translates to CASSPTYGEGRTDTQYF.

The chain recombines TRBV5-1 with TRBJ1-4, with D hard to call. V was clipped by 0 bases and J by 7 bases, with 10 bases between them. The CDR3 is 14 amino acids. Germline CDR1 is SGHRS and CDR2 is YFSETQ. CDR3 protein: CASSLVVSGEKLFF. CDR3 sequence (DNA): TGCGCCAGCAGCTTGGTGGTTTCGGGTGAAAAACTGTTTTTT.

The chain links TRBV6-1 to TRBJ2-7; no reliable D call. V gave up 0 bases and J gave up 7 bases, with 7 bases separating them. The CDR3 is made up of 12 amino acids. The V gene's germline CDR1 is MNHNS and CDR2 SASEGT. CDR3 protein: CASSEASGEQYF. The CDR3 region has the DNA TGTGCCAGCAGTGAAGCCTCCGGGGAGCAGTACTTC.

The rearrangement uses TRBV7-8 and TRBJ1-4, with TRBD1 as a possible D gene (6 bases). The CDR3 is 18 amino acids. Germline V gives CDR1 SGHVS, CDR2 FQNEAQ. V was clipped by 5 bases and J by 2 bases, with 21 bases between them. The CDR3 loop is CASSPNRDPISTNEKLFF. The CDR3 DNA reads as TGTGCCAGCAGCCCAAACAGGGACCCGATTTCGACTAATGAAAAACTGTTTTTT.

This chain uses TRBV18 with TRBJ1-1; D remains ambiguous. The V gene lost 2 bases and the J gene lost 2 bases, with 15 bases spanning the gap. This CDR3 is built from 16 residues. In germline, CDR1 is KGHSH, CDR2 LQKENI. The CDR3 sequence: CASSPLIRADNTEAFF. The CDR3 DNA is TGTGCCAGCTCACCATTGATACGGGCAGACAACACTGAAGCTTTCTTT.

About this clone: Different DNA sequences within this sample yield the same CDR3. This chain uses TRBV5-1 with TRBJ2-1, with 7 bases that match TRBD2. Unmatched junction bases numbered 0, after V lost 0 bases and J lost 3 bases. CDR3 length equals 14 residues. Germline CDR1 is SGHRS and CDR2 is YFSETQ. The DNA for the CDR3 is TGCGCCAGCAGCTTGGGCGGGAGCTACAATGAGCAGTTCTTC. Translation: CASSLGGSYNEQFF.

V usage is TRBV28 and J usage is TRBJ2-5; 9 nucleotides match TRBD1. Looked up from germline, CDR1 is MDHEN and CDR2 is SYDVKM. Unmatched junction bases numbered 11, after V lost 5 bases and J lost 7 bases. CDR3 length equals 15 residues. CDR3 in DNA: TGTGCCAGCAGTCCTCACAGGGGGCCGGTGGGGACCCAGTACTTC. Encoded protein: CASSPHRGPVGTQYF.

This chain joins TRBV19 and TRBJ2-1; TRBD2 matches 12 bases. In germline, CDR1 is LNHDA, CDR2 SQIVND (reference sequence). The CDR3 covers 15 residues. V dropped 6 bases and J dropped 0; count of bases not matched to a gene: 0. The CDR3: CASRTSGSSYNEQFF. CDR3 DNA sequence: TGTGCCAGTAGGACTAGCGGGAGCTCCTACAATGAGCAGTTCTTC.

In its sample, this clone was seen once. Here the CDR3 DNA reads TGTGCCAGCAGGGGCTCGGACGGATTCACAGATACGCAGTATTTT. It translates to CASRGSDGFTDTQYF. This sequence joins TRBV28 and TRBJ2-3; D remains ambiguous. Deletions cut 6 bases from V and 2 bases from J, with 15 bases between. In germline, CDR1 is MDHEN, CDR2 SYDVKM. The CDR3 runs 15 residues.

The rearrangement uses TRBV28 and TRBJ1-6; 10 bases are a match to TRBD1. This CDR3 spans 14 amino acids. Germline lookup yields CDR1 MDHEN and CDR2 SYDVKM. V gave up 5 bases and J gave up 10 bases; unmatched junction bases: 5. CDR3 residues: CASSGGTGVSPLHF. DNA for the CDR3: TGTGCCAGCAGTGGGGGGACAGGGGTGTCACCCCTCCACTTT. Filled out from reference TRBV28 and TRBJ1-6, the complete variable domain reads DVKVTQSSRYLVKRTGEKVFLECVQDMDHENMFWYRQDPGLGLRLIYFSYDVKMKEKGDIPEGYSVSREKKERFSLILESASTNQTSMYLCASSGGTGVSPLHFGNGTRLTVT.

The table lists this clone with a count of one. This chain uses TRBV6-1 with TRBJ1-5, with D maybe TRBD1 (6 bases). The CDR3 extends over 15 amino acids. Germline V gene data show CDR1 as MNHNS and CDR2 as SASEGT. The germline V and J ends were trimmed by 4 bases and 0 bases, with 10 bases remaining between them. The CDR3: CASSANRVSNQPQHF. The CDR3 DNA is TGTGCCAGCAGTGCCAACAGGGTTAGCAATCAGCCCCAGCATTTT.

As for this clone: Other DNA sequences in the sample encode the same CDR3. The V gene is TRBV11-2, the J gene TRBJ2-5, with 10 nucleotides matching TRBD2. This CDR3 region has 16 residues. CDR1 and CDR2 (germline): SGHAT, FQNNGV. Trimming cost V 1 base and J 5 bases; bases outside gene matches: 7. CDR3 amino acids: CASSLGLAGVVETQYF. In nucleotides, the CDR3 is TGTGCCAGCAGCTTAGGGCTAGCGGGAGTGGTGGAGACCCAGTACTTC.

This chain uses TRBV9 with TRBJ2-5; no clear D gene. V was pared by 0 bases and J by 0 bases, with 9 bases between. The CDR3 is 15 amino acids. CDR1 and CDR2 (germline): SGDLS, YYNGEE. CDR3 nucleotides: TGTGCCAGCAGCGTAGTAGGAACTAACCAAGAGACCCAGTACTTC. This encodes CASSVVGTNQETQYF.

The rearrangement uses TRBV5-1 and TRBJ1-2; D ambiguous. The CDR3 totals 15 residues. V dropped 5 bases and J dropped 8 bases, with 22 bases sitting between them. Germline V gene lookup returns CDR1 SGHRS and CDR2 YFSETQ. CDR3 amino acids: CASSDRRPLVSGYTF. The CDR3 region has the DNA TGCGCCAGCAGTGATAGAAGACCACTCGTGTCGGGCTACACCTTC.

In nucleotides, the CDR3 is TGTGCCAGCAGCAACCTCGGGGGCGAGCAGTACTTC. Translation gives CASSNLGGEQYF. The genes are TRBV7-3 and TRBJ2-7, with D possibly matching TRBD2 (6 bases). The CDR3 is 12 amino acids. V lost 5 bases and J lost 6, with 11 bases in between. Germline CDR1 is SGHTA and CDR2 is FQGTGA.